This T cell receptor beta chain was sequenced in a study of cytomegalovirus exposure and HLA in healthy donors. Vbeta (60) and Jbeta (13) primers were used in the PCR. Sequencing used immunoSEQ multiplex PCR; TCRdb keeps in-frame clones, though not all of them. The sample holds about 120,000 clones; around 72% are singletons and the top ten take less than 5%. The CDR3 is 15 amino acids. Germline V CDR1 and CDR2: SEHNR, FQNEAQ (reference sequence). The ends lost 3 bases at V and 4 bases at J; junction bases unmatched: 7. This clone was recorded a few times. Its antigen remains unknown. Study-wide results and limits: Several of the most significant clusters appeared, in a later analysis, to be linked to common viral pathogens.

Each donor's status was that of a healthy bone marrow donor. This sequence was found in a man in his thirties or forties in good health and CMV-seronegative. The chain joins TRBV7-9 to TRBJ2-5; TRBD2 agrees at 8 bases. Sequencing input: PBMCs. CDR3 DNA sequence: TGTGCCAGCAGCTTCTTAGCGGGGCTCGGAGAGACCCAGTACTTC. It is translated as CASSFLAGLGETQYF. Full variable domain (outside the CDR3, taken from reference TRBV7-9 and TRBJ2-5): DTGVSQNPRHKITKRGQNVTFRCDPISEHNRLYWYRQTLGQGPEFLTYFQNEAQLEKSRLLSDRFSAERPKGSFSTLEIQRTEQGDSAMYLCASSFLAGLGETQYFGPGTRLLVL.